Listed below are T cell receptor beta chains from one sample, sequenced in a study of shared clonotypes between healthy human individuals. Sequencing was performed with immunoSEQ multiplex PCR; in TCRdb, only in-frame clones are kept and a portion is missing. The sample records 1.4 million or so clones, about 98.5% being singletons. The sample comprised naive CD4+ T cells sorted from blood. These TCRs come from a man younger than 45 in good health. The CDR3 runs from the conserved cysteine through the conserved F or W. Clone size appears in some rows only: once, few, many, or a class for an expanded clone.

size | J | V | CDR3
. | TRBJ1-1 | TRBV28 | CASSLLPGTGAPVTEAFF
. | TRBJ2-7 | TRBV5-4 | CASSSGIYEQYF
once | TRBJ2-7 | TRBV2 | CASSEDLYVSYEQYF
once | TRBJ2-7 | TRBV23-1 | CASSRPTSGSYEQYF
. | TRBJ2-1 | TRBV9 | CAPDRAGGDNEQFF
. | TRBJ2-7 | TRBV19 | CASSLQIEQKQYF
. | TRBJ2-7 | TRBV4-2 | CASSQEGRVQGNYWGEQYF
. | TRBJ2-7 | TRBV5-4 | CASSLGVRGEQYF
. | TRBJ2-1 | TRBV11-3 | CASSLGQGVVLGTYNEQFF
. | TRBJ2-6 | TRBV5-1 | CASSFIAGANVLTF
. | TRBJ1-4 | TRBV2 | CASRGQAGLFF
. | TRBJ2-7 | TRBV28 | CASRYKYEQYF
. | TRBJ2-5 | TRBV30 | CAWSPLKATQYF
. | TRBJ2-2 | TRBV7-2 | CASSLVGTSGGELFF
. | TRBJ2-7 | TRBV5-4 | CASSLSGTSGRGSYEQYF
. | TRBJ2-1 | TRBV14 | CASSQDRRGLVYNEQFF